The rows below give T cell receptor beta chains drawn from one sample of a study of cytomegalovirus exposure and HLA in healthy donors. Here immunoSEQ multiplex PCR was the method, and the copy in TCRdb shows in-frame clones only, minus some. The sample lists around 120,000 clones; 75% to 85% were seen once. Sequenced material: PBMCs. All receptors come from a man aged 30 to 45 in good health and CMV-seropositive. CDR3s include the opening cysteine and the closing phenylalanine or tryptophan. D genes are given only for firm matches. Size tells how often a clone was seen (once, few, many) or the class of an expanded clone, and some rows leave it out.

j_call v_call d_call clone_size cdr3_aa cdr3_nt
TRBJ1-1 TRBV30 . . CAWSEGPANTEAFF TGTGCCTGGAGTGAGGGGCCGGCGAACACTGAAGCTTTCTTT
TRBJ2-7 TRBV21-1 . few CASSGDSGNCYEQYF TGTGCCAGCAGTGGGGATAGCGGGAATTGCTACGAGCAGTACTTC
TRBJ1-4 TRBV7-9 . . CSSSFRREGDEKLFF TGTTCCAGCAGCTTCCGCAGGGAAGGCGATGAAAAACTGTTTTTT
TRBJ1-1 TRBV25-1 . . CASSEAGLNTEAFF TGTGCCAGCAGTGAGGCAGGGTTGAACACTGAAGCTTTCTTT
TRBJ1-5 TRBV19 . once CASSWGVGPQHF TGTGCCAGTAGTTGGGGGGTCGGACCCCAGCATTTT
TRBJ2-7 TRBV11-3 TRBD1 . CASSRTGTGNYEQYF TGTGCCAGCAGTCGAACCGGGACAGGGAACTACGAGCAGTACTTC
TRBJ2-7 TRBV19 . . CASSRNGRTFGEQYF TGTGCCAGTAGTAGGAACGGGAGAACGTTTGGGGAGCAGTACTTC
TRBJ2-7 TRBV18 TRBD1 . CASSPRLTGVLYEQYF TGTGCCAGCTCACCGCGGTTAACAGGGGTGCTTTACGAGCAGTACTTC
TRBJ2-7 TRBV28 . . CASSYGTGPYEQYF TGTGCCAGCAGCTACGGGACTGGCCCCTACGAGCAGTACTTC
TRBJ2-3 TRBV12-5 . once CASGLTIGGRTDTQYF TGTGCTAGTGGTTTGACAATCGGGGGAAGGACAGATACGCAGTATTTT
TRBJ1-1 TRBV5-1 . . CASSLRTALMNTEAFF TGCGCCAGCAGCTTGCGGACAGCTCTCATGAACACTGAAGCTTTCTTT
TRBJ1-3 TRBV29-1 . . CSAQAAGNTIYF TGCAGCGCCCAAGCGGCTGGAAACACCATATATTTT
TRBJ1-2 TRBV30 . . CAWSVLGPSYGYTF TGTGCCTGGAGTGTACTGGGCCCCAGCTATGGCTACACCTTC
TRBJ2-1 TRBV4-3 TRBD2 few CASSQVWGDGTSGHNEQFF TGCGCCAGCAGCCAAGTTTGGGGGGATGGGACTAGCGGTCACAATGAGCAGTTCTTC
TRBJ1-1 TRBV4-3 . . CASSQDPVRNTEAFF TGCGCCAGCAGCCAAGATCCGGTTAGGAACACTGAAGCTTTCTTT
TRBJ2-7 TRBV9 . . CASSVGGSREQYF TGTGCCAGCAGCGTAGGTGGGAGTCGCGAGCAGTACTTC
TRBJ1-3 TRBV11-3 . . CASTSSESGNTIYF TGTGCCAGCACCTCTTCAGAATCTGGAAACACCATATATTTT
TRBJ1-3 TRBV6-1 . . CASSVTLLTGNTIYF TGTGCCAGCAGTGTAACCTTACTCACTGGAAACACCATATATTTT
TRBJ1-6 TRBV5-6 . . CASSLGGNSPLHF TGTGCCAGCAGCTTAGGGGGTAATTCACCCCTCCACTTT
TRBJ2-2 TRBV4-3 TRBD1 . CASSPLTGTGNTGELFF TGCGCCAGCAGCCCCCTTACCGGGACAGGGAACACCGGGGAGCTGTTTTTT
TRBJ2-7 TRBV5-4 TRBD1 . CASSPGQGIYEQYF TGTGCCAGCAGCCCGGGACAGGGGATTTACGAGCAGTACTTC
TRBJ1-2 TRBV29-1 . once CSVTDLPVNYGYTF TGCAGCGTTACAGACCTCCCTGTTAACTATGGCTACACCTTC
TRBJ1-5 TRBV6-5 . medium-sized CASSSNLKPNQPQHF TGTGCCAGCAGTTCCAACCTAAAACCCAATCAGCCCCAGCATTTT
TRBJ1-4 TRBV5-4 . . CASSLFFEGAEKLFF TGTGCCAGCAGCTTGTTTTTCGAGGGAGCTGAAAAACTGTTTTTT
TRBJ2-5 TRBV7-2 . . CASSQRPWVQETQYF TGTGCCAGCAGCCAGAGGCCGTGGGTCCAAGAGACCCAGTACTTC
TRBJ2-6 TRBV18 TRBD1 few CASSPWTGDSGANVLTF TGTGCCAGCTCACCATGGACAGGGGACTCTGGGGCCAACGTCCTGACTTTC
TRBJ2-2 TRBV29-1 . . CSVESPGTGELFF TGCAGCGTTGAATCCCCGGGCACCGGGGAGCTGTTTTTT
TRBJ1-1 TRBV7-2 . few CASSAHWNTEAFF TGTGCCAGCAGCGCCCACTGGAACACTGAAGCTTTCTTT
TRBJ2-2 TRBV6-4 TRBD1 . CASSDGTGGYNTGELFF TGTGCCAGCAGTGACGGCACAGGGGGGTACAACACCGGGGAGCTGTTTTTT
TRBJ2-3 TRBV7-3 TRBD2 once CASSLTQVAGADTQYF TGTGCCAGCAGCTTAACGCAGGTAGCGGGGGCAGATACGCAGTATTTT
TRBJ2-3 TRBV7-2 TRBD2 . CASSLGTSGGVVYF TGTGCCAGCAGCTTAGGGACTAGCGGGGGGGTCGTGTATTTT
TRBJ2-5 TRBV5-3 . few CARSIGRSGTQYF TGTGCCAGAAGCATTGGTCGAAGCGGGACCCAGTACTTC
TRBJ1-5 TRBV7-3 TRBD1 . CASSLGTGEGQPQHF TGTGCCAGCAGCTTGGGGACAGGGGAGGGCCAGCCCCAGCATTTT
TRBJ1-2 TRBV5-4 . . CASSSLLSRGYGYTF TGTGCCAGCAGCTCTTTACTGAGTAGAGGCTATGGCTACACCTTC
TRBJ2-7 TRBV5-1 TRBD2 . CASSSGLAGGPYEQYF TGCGCCAGCAGCTCGGGACTAGCGGGAGGGCCCTACGAGCAGTACTTC
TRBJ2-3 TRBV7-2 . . CASSFSGSTDTQYF TGTGCCAGCAGCTTCAGCGGGAGCACAGATACGCAGTATTTT
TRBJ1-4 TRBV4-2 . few CASSLRVGDEKLFF TGTGCCAGCAGTCTCCGGGTAGGTGATGAAAAACTGTTTTTT
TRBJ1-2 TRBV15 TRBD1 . CATSTGGTDYGYTF TGTGCCACCAGCACCGGCGGGACAGACTATGGCTACACCTTC
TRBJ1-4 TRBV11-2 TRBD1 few CASSIRRDRGEEKLFF TGTGCCAGCAGCATACGTCGGGACAGGGGGGAGGAAAAACTGTTTTTT